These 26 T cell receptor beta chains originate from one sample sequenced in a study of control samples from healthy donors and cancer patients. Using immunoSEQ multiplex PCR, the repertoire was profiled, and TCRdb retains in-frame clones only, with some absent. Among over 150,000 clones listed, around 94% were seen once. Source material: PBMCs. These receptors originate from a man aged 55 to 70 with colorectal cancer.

The CDR3 reads CASSERSENTEAFF. The CDR3 nucleotides read TGCGCCAGCAGTGAGAGATCAGAGAACACTGAAGCTTTCTTT. J is TRBJ1-1 and V is TRBV10-2; the D is unclear. The ends were cut back, 2 bases at V and 1 base at J, with 8 bases in the middle. Germline CDR1 WSHSY, CDR2 SAAADI. The CDR3 loop spans 14 amino acids.

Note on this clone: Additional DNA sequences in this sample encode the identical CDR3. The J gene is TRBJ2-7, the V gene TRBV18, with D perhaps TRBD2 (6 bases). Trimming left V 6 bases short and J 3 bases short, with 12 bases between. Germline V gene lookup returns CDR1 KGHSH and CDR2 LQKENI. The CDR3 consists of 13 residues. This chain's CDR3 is CASSPRGDYEQYF. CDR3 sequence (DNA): TGTGCCAGCTCGCCGCGGGGAGACTACGAGCAGTACTTC.

For the CDR3, the DNA is TGCGCCAGCAGCTTGCAAAGGGGGACTCACATGAACACTGAAGCTTTCTTT. It encodes CASSLQRGTHMNTEAFF. This chain uses TRBV5-1 with TRBJ1-1; D is perhaps TRBD1 (6 bases). The germline CDR1 and CDR2 sequences are SGHRS and YFSETQ. This CDR3 has 17 residues. V gave up 1 base and J gave up 0 bases, with 16 bases separating them.

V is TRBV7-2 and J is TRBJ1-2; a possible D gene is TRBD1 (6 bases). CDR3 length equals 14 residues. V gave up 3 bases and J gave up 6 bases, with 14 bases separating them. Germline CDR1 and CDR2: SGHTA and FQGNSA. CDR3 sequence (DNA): TGTGCCAGCAGCTTCCAGGGGCGCTTAGATGGCTACACCTTC. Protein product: CASSFQGRLDGYTF.

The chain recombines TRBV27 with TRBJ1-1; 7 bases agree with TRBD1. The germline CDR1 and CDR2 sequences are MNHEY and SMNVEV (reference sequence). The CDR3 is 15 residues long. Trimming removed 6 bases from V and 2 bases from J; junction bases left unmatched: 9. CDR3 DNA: TGTGCCAGCAGCTGGGGCTACAGGGGCAACACTGAAGCTTTCTTT. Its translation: CASSWGYRGNTEAFF.

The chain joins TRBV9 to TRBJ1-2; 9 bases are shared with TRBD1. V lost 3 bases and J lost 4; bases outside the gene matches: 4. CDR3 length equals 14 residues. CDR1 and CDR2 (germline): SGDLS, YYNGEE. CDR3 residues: CASSETGGPYGYTF. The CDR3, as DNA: TGTGCCAGCAGCGAAACAGGGGGCCCCTATGGCTACACCTTC.

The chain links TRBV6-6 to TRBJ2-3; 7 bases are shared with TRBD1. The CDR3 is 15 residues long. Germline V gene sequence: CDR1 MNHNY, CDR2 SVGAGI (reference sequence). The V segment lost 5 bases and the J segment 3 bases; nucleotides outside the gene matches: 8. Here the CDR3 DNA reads TGTGCCAGCAGTGTCCGAAAGACAGGGACAGATACGCAGTATTTT. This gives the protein CASSVRKTGTDTQYF.

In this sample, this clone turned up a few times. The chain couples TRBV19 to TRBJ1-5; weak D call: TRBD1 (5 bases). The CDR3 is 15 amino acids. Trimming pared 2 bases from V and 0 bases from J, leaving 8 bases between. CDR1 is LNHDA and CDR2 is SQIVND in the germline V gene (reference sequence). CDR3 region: CASSIQGDSNQPQHF. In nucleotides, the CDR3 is TGTGCCAGTAGTATACAGGGAGATAGCAATCAGCCCCAGCATTTT. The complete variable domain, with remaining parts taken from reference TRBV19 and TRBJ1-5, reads DGGITQSPKYLFRKEGQNVTLSCEQNLNHDAMYWYRQDPGQGLRLIYYSQIVNDFQKGDIAEGYSVSREKKESFPLTVTSAQKNPTAFYLCASSIQGDSNQPQHFGDGTRLSIL.

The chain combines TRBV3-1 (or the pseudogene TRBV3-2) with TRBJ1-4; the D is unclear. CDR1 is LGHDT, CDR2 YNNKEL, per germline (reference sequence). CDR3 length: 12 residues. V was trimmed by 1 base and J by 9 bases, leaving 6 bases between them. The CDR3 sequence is CASSQGEKKLFF. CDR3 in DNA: TGTGCCAGCAGCCAAGGAGAGAAAAAACTGTTTTTT.

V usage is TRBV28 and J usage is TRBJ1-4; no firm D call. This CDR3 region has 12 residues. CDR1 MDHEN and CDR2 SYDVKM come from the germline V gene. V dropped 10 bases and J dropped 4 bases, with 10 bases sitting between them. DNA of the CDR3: TGTGCCATTACCTCTAATAATGAAAAACTGTTTTTT. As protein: CAITSNNEKLFF. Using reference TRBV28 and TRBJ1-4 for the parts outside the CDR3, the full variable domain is DVKVTQSSRYLVKRTGEKVFLECVQDMDHENMFWYRQDPGLGLRLIYFSYDVKMKEKGDIPEGYSVSREKKERFSLILESASTNQTSMYLCAITSNNEKLFFGSGTQLSVL.

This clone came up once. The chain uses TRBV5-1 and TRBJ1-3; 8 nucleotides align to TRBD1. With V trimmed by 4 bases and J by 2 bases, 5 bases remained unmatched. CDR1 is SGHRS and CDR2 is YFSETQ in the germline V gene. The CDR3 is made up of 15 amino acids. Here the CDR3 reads CASSGGQGAGNTIYF. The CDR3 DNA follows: TGCGCCAGCAGCGGAGGACAGGGCGCTGGAAACACCATATATTTT.

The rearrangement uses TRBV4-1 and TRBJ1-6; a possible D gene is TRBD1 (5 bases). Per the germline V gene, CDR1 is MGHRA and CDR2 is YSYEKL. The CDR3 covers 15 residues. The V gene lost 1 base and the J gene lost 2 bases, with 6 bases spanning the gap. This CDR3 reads CASSQGGAYNSPLHF. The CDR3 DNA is TGCGCCAGCAGCCAAGGAGGGGCCTATAATTCACCCCTCCACTTT.

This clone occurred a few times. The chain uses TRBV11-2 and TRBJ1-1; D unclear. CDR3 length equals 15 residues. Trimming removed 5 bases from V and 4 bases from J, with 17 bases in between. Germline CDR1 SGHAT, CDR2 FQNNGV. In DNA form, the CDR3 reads TGTGCCAGCAGCCGAGGGCGGGTCCTGAGCACTGAAGCTTTCTTT. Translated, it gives CASSRGRVLSTEAFF.

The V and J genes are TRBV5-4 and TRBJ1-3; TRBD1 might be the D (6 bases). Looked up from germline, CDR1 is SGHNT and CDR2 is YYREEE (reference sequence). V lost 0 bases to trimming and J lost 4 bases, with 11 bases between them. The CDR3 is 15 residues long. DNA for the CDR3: TGTGCCAGCAGCTTGGGAACAGGGAACGGAAACACCATATATTTT. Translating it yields CASSLGTGNGNTIYF.

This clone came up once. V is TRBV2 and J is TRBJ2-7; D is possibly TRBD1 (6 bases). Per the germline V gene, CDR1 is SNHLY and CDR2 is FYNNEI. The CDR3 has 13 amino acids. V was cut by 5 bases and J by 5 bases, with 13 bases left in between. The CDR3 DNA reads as TGTGCCAGCAGTCGAGGGGGATCCAACGAGCAGTACTTC. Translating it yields CASSRGGSNEQYF.

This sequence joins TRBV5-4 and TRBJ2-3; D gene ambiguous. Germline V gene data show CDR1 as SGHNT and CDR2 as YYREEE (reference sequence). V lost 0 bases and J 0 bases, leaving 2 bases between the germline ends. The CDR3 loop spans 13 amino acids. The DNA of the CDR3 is TGTGCCAGCAGCTTGGACAGCACAGATACGCAGTATTTT. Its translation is CASSLDSTDTQYF. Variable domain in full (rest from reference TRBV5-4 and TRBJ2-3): ETGVTQSPTHLIKTRGQQVTLRCSSQSGHNTVSWYQQALGQGPQFIFQYYREEENGRGNFPPRFSGLQFPNYSSELNVNALELDDSALYLCASSLDSTDTQYFGPGTRLTVL.

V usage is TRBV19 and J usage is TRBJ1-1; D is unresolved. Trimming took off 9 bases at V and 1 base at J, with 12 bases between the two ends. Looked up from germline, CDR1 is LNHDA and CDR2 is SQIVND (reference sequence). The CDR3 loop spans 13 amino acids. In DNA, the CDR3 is TGTGCCAGCTCCCCCGTGGAGAACACTGAAGCTTTCTTT. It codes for CASSPVENTEAFF. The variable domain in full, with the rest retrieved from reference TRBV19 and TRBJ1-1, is DGGITQSPKYLFRKEGQNVTLSCEQNLNHDAMYWYRQDPGQGLRLIYYSQIVNDFQKGDIAEGYSVSREKKESFPLTVTSAQKNPTAFYLCASSPVENTEAFFGQGTRLTVV.

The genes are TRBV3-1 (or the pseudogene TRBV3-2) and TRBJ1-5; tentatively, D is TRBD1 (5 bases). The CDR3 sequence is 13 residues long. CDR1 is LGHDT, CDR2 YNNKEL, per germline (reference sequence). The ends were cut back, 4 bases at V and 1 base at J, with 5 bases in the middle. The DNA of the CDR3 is TGTGCCAGCAGCCGGGACAGCAATCAGCCCCAGCATTTT. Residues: CASSRDSNQPQHF.

CDR3 protein: CAWSVGGGRPPHF. In DNA, the CDR3 is TGTGCCTGGAGTGTAGGAGGGGGCAGGCCTCCGCATTTT. The rearrangement joins TRBV30 to TRBJ1-5; 7 positions agree with TRBD1. The germline V gene encodes CDR1 GTSNPN and CDR2 SVGIG (reference sequence). The CDR3 is 13 amino acids. The V segment lost 0 bases and the J segment 15 bases; nucleotides outside the gene matches: 11. Together with reference TRBV30 and TRBJ1-5, the CDR3 gives the full variable domain: SQTIHQWPATLVQPVGSPLSLECTVEGTSNPNLYWYRQAAGRGLQLLFYSVGIGQISSEVPQNLSASRPQDRQFILSSKKLLLSDSGFYLCAWSVGGGRPPHFGDGTRLSIL.

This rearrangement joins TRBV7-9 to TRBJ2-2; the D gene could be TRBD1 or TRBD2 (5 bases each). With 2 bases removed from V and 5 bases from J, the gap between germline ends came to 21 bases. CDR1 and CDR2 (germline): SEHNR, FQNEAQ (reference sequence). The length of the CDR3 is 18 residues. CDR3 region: CASSLIGDLILETGELFF. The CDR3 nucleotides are TGTGCCAGCAGCTTAATAGGGGACCTAATACTTGAAACCGGGGAGCTGTTTTTT.

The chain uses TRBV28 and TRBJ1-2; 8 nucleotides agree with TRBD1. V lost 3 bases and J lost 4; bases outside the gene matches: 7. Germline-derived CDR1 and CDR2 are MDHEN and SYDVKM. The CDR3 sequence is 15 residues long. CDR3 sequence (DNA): TGTGCCAGCAGTTTTCCTCGGACAGGGAGCTATGGCTACACCTTC. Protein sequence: CASSFPRTGSYGYTF.

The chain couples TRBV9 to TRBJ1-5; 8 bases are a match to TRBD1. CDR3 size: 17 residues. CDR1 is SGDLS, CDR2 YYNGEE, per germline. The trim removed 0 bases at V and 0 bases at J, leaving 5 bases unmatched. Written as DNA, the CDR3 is TGTGCCAGCAGCGTAGACGCAGGGGGCGATAGCAATCAGCCCCAGCATTTT. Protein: CASSVDAGGDSNQPQHF.

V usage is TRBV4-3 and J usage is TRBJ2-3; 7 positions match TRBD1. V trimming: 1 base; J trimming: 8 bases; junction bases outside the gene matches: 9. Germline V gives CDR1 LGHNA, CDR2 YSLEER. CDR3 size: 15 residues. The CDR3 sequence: CASSQVRTGAITQYF. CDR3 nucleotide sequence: TGCGCCAGCAGCCAAGTCCGAACAGGGGCTATTACGCAGTATTTT.

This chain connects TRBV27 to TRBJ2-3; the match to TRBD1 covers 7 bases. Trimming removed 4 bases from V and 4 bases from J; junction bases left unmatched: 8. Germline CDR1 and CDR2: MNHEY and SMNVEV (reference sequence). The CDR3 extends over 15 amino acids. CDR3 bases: TGTGCCAGCAGTTCGACAGGGAGCCACGCAGATACGCAGTATTTT. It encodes CASSSTGSHADTQYF.

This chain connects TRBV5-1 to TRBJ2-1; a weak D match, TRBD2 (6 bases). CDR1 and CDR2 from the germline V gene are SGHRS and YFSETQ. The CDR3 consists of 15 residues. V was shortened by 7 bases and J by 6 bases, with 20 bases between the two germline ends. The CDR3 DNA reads TGCGCCAGCGGACCGGGACTCCAGGCGGGCAATGAGCAGTTCTTC. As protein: CASGPGLQAGNEQFF.

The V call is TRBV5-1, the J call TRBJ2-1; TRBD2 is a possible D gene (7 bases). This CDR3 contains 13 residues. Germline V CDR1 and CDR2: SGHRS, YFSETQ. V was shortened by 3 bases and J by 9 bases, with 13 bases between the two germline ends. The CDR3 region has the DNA TGCGCCAGCAGCTCCGACGGGGGGCTTGAGCAGTTCTTC. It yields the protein CASSSDGGLEQFF.